The clone carrying this TCR beta chain was detected ten times or more. Researchers took RNA transcripts and amplified the TCR beta CDR3 regions from them. In the first-round RT-PCR of the TCR CDR3, the HTBI primer set was used. MiXCR, run by TCRdb on the multiplex PCR reads, gives a single entry per CDR3 protein. The table includes around 450,000 distinct CDR3 sequences, roughly an eighth detected once. This entry comes from a study of T cells in Graves' hyperthyroidism and ophthalmopathy. CDR1 and CDR2 from the germline V gene are SGHAT and FQNNGV. The germline V and J ends were trimmed by 9 bases and 0 bases, with 12 bases remaining between them. The CDR3 is made up of 13 amino acids.

V usage is TRBV11-2 and J usage is TRBJ2-7, with TRBD1 as a possible D gene (6 bases). This clonotype originated in a woman between 18 and 30 years old with Graves' hyperthyroidism. Sequenced input: blood. In DNA form, the CDR3 reads TGTGCCAGTACCGACAGGAACTCCTACGAGCAGTACTTC. This encodes CASTDRNSYEQYF. The full variable domain, rest sourced from reference TRBV11-2 and TRBJ2-7, is EAGVAQSPRYKIIEKRQSVAFWCNPISGHATLYWYQQILGQGPKLLIQFQNNGVVDDSQLPKDRFSAERLKGVDSTLKIQPAKLEDSAVYLCASTDRNSYEQYFGPGTRLTVT.